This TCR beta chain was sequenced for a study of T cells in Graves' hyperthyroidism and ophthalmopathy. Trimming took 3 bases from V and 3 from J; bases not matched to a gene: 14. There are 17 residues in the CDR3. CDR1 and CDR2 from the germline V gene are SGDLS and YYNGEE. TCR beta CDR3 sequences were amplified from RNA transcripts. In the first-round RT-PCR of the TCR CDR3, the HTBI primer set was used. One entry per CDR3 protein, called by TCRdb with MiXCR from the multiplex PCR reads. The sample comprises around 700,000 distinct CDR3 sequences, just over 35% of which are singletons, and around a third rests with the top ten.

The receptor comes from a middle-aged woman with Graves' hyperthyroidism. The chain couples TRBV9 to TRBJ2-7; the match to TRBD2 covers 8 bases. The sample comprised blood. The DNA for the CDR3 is TGTGCCAGCAGCGCGCCACTGGGGGCGGGGGGCCTCTACGAGCAGTACTTC. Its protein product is CASSAPLGAGGLYEQYF.